This T cell receptor (beta chain) comes out of a study of T cells expressing NK-cell markers. Reprocessing the 5' RACE reads, TCRdb reports a single entry for every CDR3 protein and omits DNA. This table lists 450,000 to 600,000 distinct CDR3 sequences. The germline V gene encodes CDR1 SQVTM and CDR2 ANQGSEA. This CDR3 spans 14 amino acids. The sequence was collected from a young man in good health. The chain joins TRBV29-1 to TRBJ1-1; TCRdb lists TRBD1, though no DNA is available to test this call. Sequenced material: blood T cells: a sorted CD56 or NKG2C T cell subset, CD4+ or CD8+ T cells, or bulk PBMC T cells (not recorded which). CDR3 loop: CSVRPGQMNTEAFF.